Given below is one T cell receptor (beta chain) in context. The sample comes from a study of blood T cell repertoires in COVID-19. Turning to the study itself: Sites across the United States, Italy and Spain contributed samples from acute and convalescent COVID-19. PBMCs, B-cell-depleted T cells, or T cells were the source of the cDNA or gDNA that made up the material.

In the authors' methods: By means of reference gene primer amplification, nucleated cell counts were estimated. Measured with immunoSEQ multiplex PCR; TCRdb has only the in-frame clones, and not every one. The D gene and trimming were derived from the DNA, and the V and J assignments and clone size from that table. The sample lists some 200,000 clones; around 84% were seen once. The V gene's germline CDR1 is SNHLY and CDR2 FYNNEI. The CDR3 runs to 12 residues. The V and J ends lost 4 bases and 7 bases respectively, with 7 bases between them. Sequenced: peripheral blood. This receptor was taken from an elderly man with acute or convalescent COVID-19. The chain employs TRBV2 and TRBJ1-4, with D unresolved. CDR3 amino acids: CASSAQSEKLFF. CDR3 DNA sequence: TGTGCCAGCAGTGCCCAGTCTGAAAAACTGTTTTTT.